This T cell receptor (beta chain) was observed in a study of yellow fever vaccine responses in identical twins. TCRdb re-analysed the RT-PCR reads in MiXCR, keeping a single row per CDR3 protein. Among some 23,000 distinct CDR3 sequences listed, around 77% were seen once. Germline V CDR1 and CDR2: MNHEY, SVGAGI. This CDR3 comprises 16 residues. Trimming took 0 bases from V and 0 from J, leaving 11 bases between them. This TCR was sampled from a woman between 18 and 30 years old who received the yellow fever vaccine. The source was T cells from blood (PBMCs), unsorted or a sorted subset (not recorded which), collected before or after yellow fever vaccination (not recorded which). This chain connects TRBV6-5 to TRBJ1-2, with D maybe TRBD1 (6 bases). The CDR3 DNA reads TGTGCCAGCAGTTACTCGCAGGGGAAAGCTAACTATGGCTACACCTTC. Amino acids: CASSYSQGKANYGYTF.